These 20 T cell receptor beta chains share one sample of origin, sequenced in a study of T cells in Graves' hyperthyroidism and ophthalmopathy. The source material, RNA transcripts, was used to amplify TCR beta CDR3 regions. The HTBI set primed first-round TCR CDR3 RT-PCR. TCRdb ran MiXCR on the multiplex PCR reads and lists one entry per CDR3 protein. This table holds some 270,000 distinct CDR3 sequences, about an eighth found once. The sample taken for sequencing was blood. These receptors were collected from a woman in her 30s with Graves' hyperthyroidism that later progressed to Graves' ophthalmopathy.

This chain links TRBV24-1 with TRBJ2-5; 9 nucleotides line up with TRBD2. This CDR3 is built from 14 residues. J gave up 7 bases and V 4 bases, and 6 bases lay outside the gene matches. Germline V gene lookup returns CDR1 KGHDR and CDR2 SFDVKD. CDR3 coding DNA: TGTGCCACCAGTGACCCTAGCGGGACGGGGACCCAGTACTTC. It is translated as CATSDPSGTGTQYF.

Many counts were recorded for this clonotype. The rearrangement uses TRBV27 and TRBJ2-1; tentative D call: TRBD2 (5 bases). Germline assignment: CDR1 MNHEY and CDR2 SMNVEV (reference sequence). The CDR3 covers 14 residues. The V end was cut by 5 bases, the J end by 2 bases, with 10 bases between. The chain's CDR3 is CASSPGAAYNEQFF. For the CDR3, the DNA is TGTGCCAGCAGTCCAGGAGCGGCCTACAATGAGCAGTTCTTC.

The sample holds many counts of this clonotype. The chain joins TRBV12-3 or TRBV12-4 to TRBJ1-2; 7 positions agree with TRBD1. J gave up 4 bases and V 6 bases, and 11 bases lay outside the gene matches. The length of the CDR3 is 15 residues. The CDR3 DNA follows: TGTGCCAGCAGCCCAAACAGGGGACTACCCTATGGCTACACCTTC. It yields the protein CASSPNRGLPYGYTF.

This rearrangement joins TRBV5-1 to TRBJ2-1; 7 bases fit TRBD2. V dropped 4 bases and J dropped 10; count of bases not matched to a gene: 8. Germline CDR1 reads SGHRS; CDR2 reads YFSETQ. There are 13 residues in the CDR3. The DNA of the CDR3 is TGCGCCAGCAGCGGGGGGGAGGTAGGGGAGCAGTTCTTC. Encoded protein: CASSGGEVGEQFF.

This clonotype was observed many times. V is TRBV2 and J is TRBJ2-4; 8 nucleotides agree with TRBD1. Germline V gene lookup returns CDR1 SNHLY and CDR2 FYNNEI. V lost 7 bases and J lost 7; bases outside the gene matches: 6. The CDR3 has 13 amino acids. The CDR3 sequence: CASIAGGLNIQYF. The CDR3 nucleotides are TGTGCCAGCATAGCAGGGGGCTTGAACATTCAGTACTTC.

This clonotype appeared many times. The V and J genes are TRBV7-6 and TRBJ2-3, with D possibly being TRBD1 or TRBD2 (6 bases each). The CDR3 totals 15 residues. The V gene lost 5 bases and the J gene lost 1 base, with 13 bases spanning the gap. Per the germline V gene, CDR1 is SGHVS and CDR2 is FNYEAQ. In nucleotides, the CDR3 is TGTGCCAGCAGCCGGGTCGGGGGCGGCACAGATACGCAGTATTTT. It codes for CASSRVGGGTDTQYF.

In this sample, this clonotype turned up many times. V is TRBV27 and J is TRBJ2-3, with D uncertain. Germline values: CDR1 MNHEY, CDR2 SMNVEV (reference sequence). V lost 5 bases and J lost 1, with 19 bases in between. This CDR3 has 17 residues. CDR3 DNA sequence: TGTGCCAGCAGTCCCCTCCCTGGATTTGATGGCACAGATACGCAGTATTTT. Residues: CASSPLPGFDGTDTQYF.

This clonotype was counted a few times. The rearrangement uses TRBV7-6 and TRBJ2-5; 9 bases align to TRBD2. Germline trimming cut 7 bases from V and 7 bases from J; bases unmatched to any gene: 16. Germline loops: CDR1 SGHVS, CDR2 FNYEAQ. The CDR3 totals 16 residues. CDR3 bases: TGTGCCAGCACTGGGGGGGCTAGCGGGGTTCATGGGACCCAGTACTTC. It specifies CASTGGASGVHGTQYF.

This clonotype has at least ten counts. The chain recombines TRBV4-1 with TRBJ2-3, with 8 bases fitting TRBD2. The CDR3 runs to 16 residues. V lost 4 bases, J lost 1 base, and 7 bases stayed unmatched. In germline, CDR1 is MGHRA, CDR2 YSYEKL. In DNA, the CDR3 is TGCGCCAGCAGCCCCTGGGCGGGAGGTGGCACAGATACGCAGTATTTT. This sequence encodes CASSPWAGGGTDTQYF.

This clonotype was seen many times. V is TRBV7-2 and J is TRBJ1-1, with a possible D match to TRBD1 (5 bases). The CDR3 extends over 14 amino acids. The germline gives CDR1 SGHTA, CDR2 FQGNSA. V was shortened by 7 bases and J by 3 bases, with 15 bases between the two germline ends. The CDR3 DNA follows: TGTGCCAGCAAAACCGCCGGGGGACACACTGAAGCTTTCTTT. This codes for CASKTAGGHTEAFF. The full variable domain, rest sourced from reference TRBV7-2 and TRBJ1-1, is GAGVSQSPSNKVTEKGKDVELRCDPISGHTALYWYRQSLGQGLEFLIYFQGNSAPDKSGLPSDRFSAERTGGSVSTLTIQRTQQEDSAVYLCASKTAGGHTEAFFGQGTRLTVV.

This clonotype appeared many times. The chain is built from TRBV18 and TRBJ2-1, with 9 positions matching TRBD2. Germline V gene sequence: CDR1 KGHSH, CDR2 LQKENI. The CDR3 runs to 18 residues. Trimming removed 4 bases from V and 8 bases from J; junction bases left unmatched: 18. CDR3 sequence: CASSRRGPGTSRSDEQFF. In DNA, the CDR3 is TGTGCCAGCTCACGAAGGGGCCCCGGGACTAGCAGGTCCGATGAGCAGTTCTTC.

The sample holds many counts of this clonotype. V usage is TRBV20-1 and J usage is TRBJ1-1, with 7 bases lining up with TRBD1. The CDR3 totals 13 residues. V gave up 8 bases and J gave up 0 bases; unmatched junction bases: 6. Germline V gene lookup returns CDR1 DFQATT and CDR2 SNEGSKA (reference sequence). DNA for the CDR3: TGCAGTTTTCCACAGGGGTTGAACACTGAAGCTTTCTTT. Amino acid sequence: CSFPQGLNTEAFF.

The table lists this clonotype with a few counts. CDR3 DNA: TGTGCCAGCAGCCGCGGACGGGCGGAAAAACTGTTTTTT. This translates into CASSRGRAEKLFF. The chain uses TRBV14 and TRBJ1-4; D unresolved. Germline loops: CDR1 SGHDN, CDR2 FVKESK. This CDR3 has 13 residues. Trimming removed 4 bases from V and 8 bases from J, with 11 bases in between.

The table lists this clonotype with many counts. The chain combines TRBV11-2 with TRBJ1-1; D remains ambiguous. The germline V gene encodes CDR1 SGHAT and CDR2 FQNNGV. The length of the CDR3 is 14 residues. V was cut by 2 bases and J by 5 bases, with 12 bases left in between. For the CDR3, the DNA is TGTGCCAGCAGCTTAACGTCTGGGGAGACTGAAGCTTTCTTT. It codes for CASSLTSGETEAFF.

Here the CDR3 reads CASSLSGTQPQHF. The DNA of the CDR3 is TGCGCCAGCAGCTTGTCAGGGACCCAGCCCCAGCATTTT. The chain joins TRBV5-1 to TRBJ1-5, with D possibly being TRBD1 (5 bases). V was cut by 1 base and J by 7 bases, with 9 bases left in between. This CDR3 region has 13 residues. Germline V lookup: CDR1 SGHRS, CDR2 YFSETQ. Using reference TRBV5-1 and TRBJ1-5 for the parts outside the CDR3, the full variable domain is KAGVTQTPRYLIKTRGQQVTLSCSPISGHRSVSWYQQTPGQGLQFLFEYFSETQRNKGNFPGRFSGRQFSNSRSEMNVSTLELGDSALYLCASSLSGTQPQHFGDGTRLSIL.

There are many counts of this clonotype. The chain links TRBV24-1 to TRBJ1-1; D gene uncertain. Deletions cut 4 bases from V and 10 bases from J, with 12 bases between. In germline, CDR1 is KGHDR, CDR2 SFDVKD. CDR3 length equals 12 residues. The CDR3 DNA reads as TGTGCCACCAGTGACTACAGCGGTAGAGCTTTCTTT. Translated, it gives CATSDYSGRAFF.

A note on this clonotype: Since a much larger clone is just one base distant, this may be a read error. The J gene is TRBJ2-1, the V gene TRBV27; D assignment may be TRBD1 or TRBD2 (5 bases each). V shed 3 bases and J shed 5 bases, with 14 bases lying between them. The CDR3 runs to 15 residues. Per germline, CDR1 MNHEY and CDR2 SMNVEV (reference sequence). The chain's CDR3 is CASSFGAGTHNEQFF. CDR3 nucleotide sequence: TGTGCCAGCAGTTTCGGGGCAGGGACCCACAATGAGCAGTTCTTC.

The chain carries TRBV3-1 and TRBJ2-1, with 10 bases matching TRBD2. V dropped 0 bases and J dropped 9; count of bases not matched to a gene: 5. Germline lookup yields CDR1 LGHDT and CDR2 YNNKEL (reference sequence). This CDR3 spans 15 amino acids. The CDR3 coding sequence is TGTGCCAGCAGCCAAGAAAGCGGGAGGGATAGTGAGCAGTTCTTC. Protein: CASSQESGRDSEQFF.

There are many counts of this clonotype. The chain recombines TRBV5-1 with TRBJ1-5, with D perhaps matching TRBD1 (6 bases). Per germline, CDR1 SGHRS and CDR2 YFSETQ. V lost 0 bases and J 1 base, leaving 8 bases between the germline ends. The CDR3 runs 15 residues. The CDR3 nucleotides are TGCGCCAGCAGCTTGGCGGGGGCGAGCAATCAGCCCCAGCATTTT. Amino acid sequence: CASSLAGASNQPQHF.

In its sample, this clonotype was seen many times. This chain joins TRBV12-3 or TRBV12-4 and TRBJ1-1; D is unclear. The CDR3 is made up of 14 amino acids. V lost 4 bases and J 0 bases, leaving 9 bases between the germline ends. CDR3 protein: CASSSGFLNTEAFF. DNA for the CDR3: TGTGCCAGCAGTTCGGGCTTCTTGAACACTGAAGCTTTCTTT.